This T cell receptor beta chain was recovered during a study of molecular identifiers for immune sequencing clone quantification. In the study overall: Five portions were made in replicates from RNA of roughly 20,000 or 100,000 naive CD8 cells, and four underwent sequencing. Study-wide points: Identical TCR molecules sharing a barcode could underestimate highly expanded clone sizes.

In the sort, naive CD8 T cells were defined as CD8+CD4-CCR7+CD45RA+. In regard to this clonotype: Its target is unknown.

This CDR3 is built from 14 residues. The V end was cut by 2 bases, the J end by 2 bases, with 9 bases between. CDR1 is LNHDA and CDR2 is SQIVND in the germline V gene (reference sequence). Previously described methods and listed TCR primers were used for bulk TCR libraries. TCRdb redid the calling of the PCR reads with MiXCR, one entry per CDR3 protein. Among roughly 93,000 distinct CDR3 sequences listed, 15% to 20% were seen once. Sequencing input: naive CD8+ T cells from blood, with Jurkat cell RNA spiked in. The subset here: FACS-sorted CD8+CD4-CCR7+CD45RA+ naive T cells. The clonotype originates from a human donor in good health. Some libraries in this study had Jurkat cell RNA spiked in. The V gene is TRBV19, the J gene TRBJ1-1; no clear D gene. Here the CDR3 reads CASSISTGNTEAFF. Written as DNA, the CDR3 is TGTGCCAGTAGTATAAGTACGGGTAACACTGAAGCTTTCTTT. The variable domain in full, completed from reference TRBV19 and TRBJ1-1, reads DGGITQSPKYLFRKEGQNVTLSCEQNLNHDAMYWYRQDPGQGLRLIYYSQIVNDFQKGDIAEGYSVSREKKESFPLTVTSAQKNPTAFYLCASSISTGNTEAFFGQGTRLTVV.